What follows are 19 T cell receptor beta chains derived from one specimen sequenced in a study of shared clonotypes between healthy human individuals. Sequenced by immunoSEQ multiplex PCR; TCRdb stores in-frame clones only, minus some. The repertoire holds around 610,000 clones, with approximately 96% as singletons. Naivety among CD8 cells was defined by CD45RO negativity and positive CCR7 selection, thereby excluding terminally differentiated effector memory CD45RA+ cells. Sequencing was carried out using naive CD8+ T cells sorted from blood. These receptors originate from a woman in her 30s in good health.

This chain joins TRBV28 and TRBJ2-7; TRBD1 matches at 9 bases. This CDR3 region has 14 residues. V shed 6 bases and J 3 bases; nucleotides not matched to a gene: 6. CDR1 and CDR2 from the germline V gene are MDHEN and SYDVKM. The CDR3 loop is CASSQTGGGYEQYF. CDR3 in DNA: TGTGCCAGCAGCCAGACAGGGGGAGGCTACGAGCAGTACTTC.

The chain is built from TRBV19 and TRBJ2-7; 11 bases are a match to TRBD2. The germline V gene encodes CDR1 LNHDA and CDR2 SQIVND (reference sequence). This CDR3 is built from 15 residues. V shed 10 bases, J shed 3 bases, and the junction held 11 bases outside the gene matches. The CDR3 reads CATAFGLAGGYEQYF. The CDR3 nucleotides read TGTGCCACCGCGTTCGGGCTAGCGGGAGGCTACGAGCAGTACTTC.

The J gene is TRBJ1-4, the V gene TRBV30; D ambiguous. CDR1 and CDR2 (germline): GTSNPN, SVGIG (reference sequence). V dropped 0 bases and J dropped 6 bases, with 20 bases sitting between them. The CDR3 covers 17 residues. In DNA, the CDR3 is TGTGCCTGGAGTGTCCAGCTAATAAGGGCCGAGTATGAAAAACTGTTTTTT. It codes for CAWSVQLIRAEYEKLFF. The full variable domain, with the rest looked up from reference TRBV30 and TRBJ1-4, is SQTIHQWPATLVQPVGSPLSLECTVEGTSNPNLYWYRQAAGRGLQLLFYSVGIGQISSEVPQNLSASRPQDRQFILSSKKLLLSDSGFYLCAWSVQLIRAEYEKLFFGSGTQLSVL.

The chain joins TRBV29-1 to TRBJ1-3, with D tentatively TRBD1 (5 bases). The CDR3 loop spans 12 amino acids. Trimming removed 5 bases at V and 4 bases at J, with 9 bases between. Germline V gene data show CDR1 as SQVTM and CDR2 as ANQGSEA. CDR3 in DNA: TGCAGCGTTACTGGGGACGGAAACACCATATATTTT. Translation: CSVTGDGNTIYF.

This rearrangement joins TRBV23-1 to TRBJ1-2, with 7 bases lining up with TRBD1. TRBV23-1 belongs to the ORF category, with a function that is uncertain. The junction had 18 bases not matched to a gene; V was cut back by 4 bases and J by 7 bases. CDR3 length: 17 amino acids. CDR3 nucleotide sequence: TGCGCCAGCAGTCTCCGAGCAGGGGGGCACAGGCCTGGTGGCTACACCTTC. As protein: CASSLRAGGHRPGGYTF.

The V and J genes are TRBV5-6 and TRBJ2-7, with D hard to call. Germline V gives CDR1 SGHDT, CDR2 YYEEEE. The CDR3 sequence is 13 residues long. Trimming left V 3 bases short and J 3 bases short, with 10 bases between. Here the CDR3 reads CASSSQVDYEQYF. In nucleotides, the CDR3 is TGTGCCAGCAGCTCTCAGGTTGACTACGAGCAGTACTTC.

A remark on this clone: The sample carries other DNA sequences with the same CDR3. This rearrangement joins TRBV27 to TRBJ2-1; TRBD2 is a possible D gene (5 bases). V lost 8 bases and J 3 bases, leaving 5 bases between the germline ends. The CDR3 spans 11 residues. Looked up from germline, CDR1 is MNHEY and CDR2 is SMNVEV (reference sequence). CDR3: CASRDYNEQFF. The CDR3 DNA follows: TGTGCCAGCCGGGACTACAATGAGCAGTTCTTC.

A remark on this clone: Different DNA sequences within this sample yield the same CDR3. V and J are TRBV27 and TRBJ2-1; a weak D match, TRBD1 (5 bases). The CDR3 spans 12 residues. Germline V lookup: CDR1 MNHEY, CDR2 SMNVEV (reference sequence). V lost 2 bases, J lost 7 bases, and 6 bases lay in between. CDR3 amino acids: CASSLRGNEQFF. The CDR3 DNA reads TGTGCCAGCAGTTTAAGGGGAAATGAGCAGTTCTTC.

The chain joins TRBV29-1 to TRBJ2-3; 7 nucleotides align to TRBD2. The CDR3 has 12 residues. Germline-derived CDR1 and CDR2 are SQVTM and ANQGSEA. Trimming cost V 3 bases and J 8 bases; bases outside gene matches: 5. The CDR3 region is CSVEEERGTQYF. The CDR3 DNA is TGCAGCGTTGAGGAGGAGCGGGGTACGCAGTATTTT.

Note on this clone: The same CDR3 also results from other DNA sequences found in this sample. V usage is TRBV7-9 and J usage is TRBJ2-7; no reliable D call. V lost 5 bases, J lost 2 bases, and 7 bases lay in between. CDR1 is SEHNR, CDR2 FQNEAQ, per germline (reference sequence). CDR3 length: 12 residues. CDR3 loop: CASSPPTYEQYF. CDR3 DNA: TGTGCCAGCAGCCCCCCTACCTACGAGCAGTACTTC.

The CDR3: CATLGEAWYGYTF. The CDR3, as DNA: TGTGCCACTCTTGGGGAAGCCTGGTATGGCTACACCTTC. This chain connects TRBV10-3 to TRBJ1-2, with D hard to call. Germline assignment: CDR1 ENHRY and CDR2 SYGVKD. The CDR3 runs 13 residues. V dropped 10 bases and J dropped 5 bases, with 17 bases sitting between them.

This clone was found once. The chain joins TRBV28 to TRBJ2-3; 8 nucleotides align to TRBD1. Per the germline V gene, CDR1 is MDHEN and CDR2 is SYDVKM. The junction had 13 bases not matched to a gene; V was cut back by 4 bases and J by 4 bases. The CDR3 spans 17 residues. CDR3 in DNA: TGTGCCAGCAGTTCCCTAATGGACAGGGAGCAGGCAGATACGCAGTATTTT. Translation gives CASSSLMDREQADTQYF.

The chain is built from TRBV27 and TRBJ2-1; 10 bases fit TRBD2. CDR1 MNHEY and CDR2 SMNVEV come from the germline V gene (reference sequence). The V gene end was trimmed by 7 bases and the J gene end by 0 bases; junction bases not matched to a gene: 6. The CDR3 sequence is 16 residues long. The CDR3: CASNGLAASSYNEQFF. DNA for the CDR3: TGTGCCAGCAACGGACTAGCGGCCAGCTCCTACAATGAGCAGTTCTTC.

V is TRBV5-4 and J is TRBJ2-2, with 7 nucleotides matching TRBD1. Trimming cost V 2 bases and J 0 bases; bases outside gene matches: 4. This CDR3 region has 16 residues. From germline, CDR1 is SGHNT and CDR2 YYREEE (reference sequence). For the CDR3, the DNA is TGTGCCAGCAGCTTAGAACAGGGGACGAACACCGGGGAGCTGTTTTTT. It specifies CASSLEQGTNTGELFF.

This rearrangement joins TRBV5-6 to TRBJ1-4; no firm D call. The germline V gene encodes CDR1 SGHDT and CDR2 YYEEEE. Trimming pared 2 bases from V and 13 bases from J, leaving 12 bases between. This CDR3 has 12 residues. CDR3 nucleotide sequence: TGTGCCAGCAGCTTCGGGAGTAACGGACTGTTTTTT. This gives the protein CASSFGSNGLFF. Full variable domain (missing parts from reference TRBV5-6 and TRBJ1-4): DAGVTQSPTHLIKTRGQQVTLRCSPKSGHDTVSWYQQALGQGPQFIFQYYEEEERQRGNFPDRFSGHQFPNYSSELNVNALLLGDSALYLCASSFGSNGLFFGSGTQLSVL.

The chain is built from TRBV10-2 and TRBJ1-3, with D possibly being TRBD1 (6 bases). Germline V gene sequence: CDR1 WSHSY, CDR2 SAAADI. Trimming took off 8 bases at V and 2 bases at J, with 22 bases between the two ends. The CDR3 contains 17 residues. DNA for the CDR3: TGCGCCAGCGAGAAAAAAGATTCAGGGGCCCCTGGAAACACCATATATTTT. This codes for CASEKKDSGAPGNTIYF.

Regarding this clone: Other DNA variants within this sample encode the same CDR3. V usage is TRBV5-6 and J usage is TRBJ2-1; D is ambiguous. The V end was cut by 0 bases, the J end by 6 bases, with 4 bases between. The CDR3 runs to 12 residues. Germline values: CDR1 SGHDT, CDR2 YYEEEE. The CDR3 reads CASSLGLNEQFF. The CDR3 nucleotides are TGTGCCAGCAGCTTGGGGCTCAATGAGCAGTTCTTC.

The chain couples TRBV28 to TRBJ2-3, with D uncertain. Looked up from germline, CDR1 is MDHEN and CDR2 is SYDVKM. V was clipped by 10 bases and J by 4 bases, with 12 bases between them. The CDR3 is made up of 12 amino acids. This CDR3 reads CAINPGPDTQYF. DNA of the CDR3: TGTGCCATTAACCCAGGTCCAGATACGCAGTATTTT.

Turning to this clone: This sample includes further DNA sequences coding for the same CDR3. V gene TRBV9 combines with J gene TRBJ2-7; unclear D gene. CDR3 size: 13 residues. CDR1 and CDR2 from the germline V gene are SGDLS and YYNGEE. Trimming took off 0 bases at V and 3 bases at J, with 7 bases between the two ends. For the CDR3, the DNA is TGTGCCAGCAGCGTAGGGCAGAGCTACGAGCAGTACTTC. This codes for CASSVGQSYEQYF.